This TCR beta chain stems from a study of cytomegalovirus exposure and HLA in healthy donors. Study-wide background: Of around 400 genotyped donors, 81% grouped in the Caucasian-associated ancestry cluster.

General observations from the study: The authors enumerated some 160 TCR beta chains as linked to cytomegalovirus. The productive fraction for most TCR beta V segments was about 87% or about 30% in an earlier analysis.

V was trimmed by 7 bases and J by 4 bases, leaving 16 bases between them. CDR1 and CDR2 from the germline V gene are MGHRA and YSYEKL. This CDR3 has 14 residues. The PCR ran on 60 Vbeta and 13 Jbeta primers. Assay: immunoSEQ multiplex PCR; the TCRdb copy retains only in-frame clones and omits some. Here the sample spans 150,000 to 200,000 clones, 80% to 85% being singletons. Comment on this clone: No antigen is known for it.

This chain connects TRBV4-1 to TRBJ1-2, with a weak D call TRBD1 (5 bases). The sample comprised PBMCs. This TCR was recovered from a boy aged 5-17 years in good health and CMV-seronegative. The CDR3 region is CASTPPGGGYGYTF. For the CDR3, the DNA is TGCGCCAGCACGCCGCCGGGGGGTGGCTATGGCTACACCTTC.